This T cell receptor beta chain derives from a study of graft-versus-host responses after intestinal transplantation. Study outcomes and limitations: Peak circulating GvH clone levels were associated with early post-transplant HvG declines.

Germline V gene lookup returns CDR1 LNHNV and CDR2 YYDKDF (reference sequence). Trimming at V came to 0 bases and at J to 3 bases, leaving 5 bases not matched to a gene. The CDR3 is 15 residues long. Processed graft tissue released its intraepithelial and lamina propria lymphocytes. As to this clone: Its antigen is not identified.

Clones were sequenced by immunoSEQ multiplex PCR, and TCRdb holds only the in-frame ones, with some missing. In the table there are about 63,000 clones, around 90% of which are singletons. The V call is TRBV15, the J call TRBJ2-7, with 7 bases that match TRBD1. This sample comprised ileum tissue, obtained around 350 days after transplant. The sequence derives from a human patient who received an intestinal transplant, so some T cells may come from the graft donor. In DNA form, the CDR3 reads TGTGCCACCAGCAGAGAAGGGGGCCCAGGCTACGAGCAGTACTTC. It is translated as CATSREGGPGYEQYF.